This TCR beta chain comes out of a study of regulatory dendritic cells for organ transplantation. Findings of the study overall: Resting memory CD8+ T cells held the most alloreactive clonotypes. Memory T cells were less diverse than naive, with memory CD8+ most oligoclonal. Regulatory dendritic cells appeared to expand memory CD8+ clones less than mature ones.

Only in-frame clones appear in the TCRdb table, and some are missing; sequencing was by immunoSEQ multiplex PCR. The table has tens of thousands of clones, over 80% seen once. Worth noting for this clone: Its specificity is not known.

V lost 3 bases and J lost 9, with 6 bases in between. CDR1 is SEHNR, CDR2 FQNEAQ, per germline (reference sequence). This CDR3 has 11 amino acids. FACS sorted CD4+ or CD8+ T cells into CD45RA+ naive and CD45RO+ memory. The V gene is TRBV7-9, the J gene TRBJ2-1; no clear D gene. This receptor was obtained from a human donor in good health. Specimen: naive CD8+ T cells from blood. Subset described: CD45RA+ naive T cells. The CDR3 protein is CASSFFTEQFF. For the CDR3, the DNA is TGTGCCAGCAGCTTCTTCACTGAGCAGTTCTTC.